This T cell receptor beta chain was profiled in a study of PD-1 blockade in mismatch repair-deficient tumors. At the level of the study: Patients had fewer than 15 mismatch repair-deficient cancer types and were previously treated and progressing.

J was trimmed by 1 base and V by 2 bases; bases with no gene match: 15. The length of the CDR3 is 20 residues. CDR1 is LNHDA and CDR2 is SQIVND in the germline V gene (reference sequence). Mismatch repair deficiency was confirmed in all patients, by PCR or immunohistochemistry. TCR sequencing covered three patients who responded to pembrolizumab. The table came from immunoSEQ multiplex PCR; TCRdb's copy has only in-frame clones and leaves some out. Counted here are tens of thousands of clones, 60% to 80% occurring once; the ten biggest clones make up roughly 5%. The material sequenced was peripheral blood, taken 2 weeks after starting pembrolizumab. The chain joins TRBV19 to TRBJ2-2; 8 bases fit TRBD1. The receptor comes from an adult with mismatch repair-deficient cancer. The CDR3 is CASSISGGRGRVGNTGELFF. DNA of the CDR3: TGTGCCAGTAGTATATCGGGCGGCAGGGGGCGCGTAGGGAACACCGGGGAGCTGTTTTTT. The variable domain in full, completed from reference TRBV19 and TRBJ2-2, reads DGGITQSPKYLFRKEGQNVTLSCEQNLNHDAMYWYRQDPGQGLRLIYYSQIVNDFQKGDIAEGYSVSREKKESFPLTVTSAQKNPTAFYLCASSISGGRGRVGNTGELFFGEGSRLTVL.